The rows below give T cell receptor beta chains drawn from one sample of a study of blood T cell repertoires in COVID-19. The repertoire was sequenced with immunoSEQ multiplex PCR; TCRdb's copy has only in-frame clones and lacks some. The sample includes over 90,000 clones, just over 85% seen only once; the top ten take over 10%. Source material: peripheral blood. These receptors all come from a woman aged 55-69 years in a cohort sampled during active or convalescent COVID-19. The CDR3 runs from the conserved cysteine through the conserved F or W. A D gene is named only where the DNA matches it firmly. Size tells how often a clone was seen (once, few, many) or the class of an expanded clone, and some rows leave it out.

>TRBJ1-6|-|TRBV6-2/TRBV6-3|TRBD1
CASSHRQGKNSPLHF
TGTGCCAGCAGTCATAGACAGGGAAAGAATTCACCCCTCCACTTT
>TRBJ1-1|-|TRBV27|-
CASSRERHSNTEAFF
TGTGCCAGCAGCCGGGAGAGACACTCGAACACTGAAGCTTTCTTT
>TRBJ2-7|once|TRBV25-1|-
CASPRAGYEQYF
TGTGCCAGCCCCAGGGCCGGATACGAGCAGTACTTC
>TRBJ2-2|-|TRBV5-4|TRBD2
CASSRGLAGGPWNTGELFF
TGTGCCAGCAGTCGGGGACTAGCGGGGGGGCCGTGGAACACCGGGGAGCTGTTTTTT
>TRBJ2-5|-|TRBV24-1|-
CATSTGAGETQYF
TGTGCCACCAGTACTGGGGCCGGGGAGACCCAGTACTTC
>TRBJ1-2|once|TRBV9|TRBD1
CASSEGAGDRGYTF
TGTGCCAGCAGTGAGGGGGCAGGGGACCGTGGCTACACCTTC
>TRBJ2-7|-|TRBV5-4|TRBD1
CASSHQGQGYEQYF
TGTGCCAGCAGCCATCAGGGACAGGGGTACGAGCAGTACTTC
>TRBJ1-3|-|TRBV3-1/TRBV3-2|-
CASSQDITGMKGNTIYF
TGTGCCAGCAGCCAAGATATAACAGGGATGAAAGGAAACACCATATATTTT
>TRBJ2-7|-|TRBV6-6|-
CASTTGGFYEQYF
TGTGCCAGCACTACCGGCGGATTCTACGAGCAGTACTTC
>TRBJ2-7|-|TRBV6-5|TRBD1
CASSYTGQREQYF
TGTGCCAGCAGTTACACGGGACAGAGGGAGCAGTACTTC
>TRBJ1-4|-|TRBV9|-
CASSPGPSGGTEKLFF
TGTGCCAGCAGCCCCGGACCCAGCGGGGGAACCGAAAAACTGTTTTTT
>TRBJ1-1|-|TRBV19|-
CASSSTARGEAFF
TGTGCCAGTAGTAGTACGGCCAGGGGTGAAGCTTTCTTT
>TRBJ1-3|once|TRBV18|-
CASSPQQESRNTIYF
TGTGCCAGCTCACCACAACAGGAATCCCGAAACACCATATATTTT
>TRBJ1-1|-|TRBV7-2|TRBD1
CASSADRGSVGAFF
TGTGCCAGCAGCGCCGACAGGGGGTCGGTGGGGGCTTTCTTT
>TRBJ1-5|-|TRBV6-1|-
CASSDYSWGNQPQHF
TGTGCCAGCAGTGATTACAGTTGGGGCAATCAGCCCCAGCATTTT
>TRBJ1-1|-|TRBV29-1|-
CSVLPLNTEAFF
TGCAGCGTTCTTCCTTTGAACACTGAAGCTTTCTTT
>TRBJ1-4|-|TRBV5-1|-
CASSLDGYTNEKLFF
TGCGCCAGCAGCTTGGACGGTTACACTAATGAAAAACTGTTTTTT
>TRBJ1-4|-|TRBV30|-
CAWEKWGLSEKLFF
TGTGCCTGGGAGAAGTGGGGGCTCAGTGAAAAACTGTTTTTT
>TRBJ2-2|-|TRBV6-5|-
CASSYFTGWAGELFF
TGTGCCAGCAGTTATTTTACAGGTTGGGCCGGGGAGCTGTTTTTT
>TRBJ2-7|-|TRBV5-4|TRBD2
CASSLGGLSYEQYF
TGTGCCAGCAGCTTGGGGGGACTAAGCTACGAGCAGTACTTC
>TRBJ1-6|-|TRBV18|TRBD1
CASSPTGSNSPLHF
TGTGCCAGCTCACCGACAGGGAGTAATTCACCCCTCCACTTT
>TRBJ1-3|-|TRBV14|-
CASSRDIMSSGNTIYF
TGTGCCAGCAGCCGGGACATAATGAGCTCTGGAAACACCATATATTTT
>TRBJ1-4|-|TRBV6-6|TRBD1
CATTGVNPNEKLFF
TGTGCCACCACAGGGGTGAACCCTAATGAAAAACTGTTTTTT
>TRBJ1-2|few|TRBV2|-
CASSESQPRGLNYGYTF
TGTGCCAGCAGTGAATCCCAGCCACGGGGTCTGAACTATGGCTACACCTTC
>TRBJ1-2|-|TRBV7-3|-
CASSIGGGNYGYTF
TGTGCCAGCAGCATAGGTGGAGGGAACTATGGCTACACCTTC
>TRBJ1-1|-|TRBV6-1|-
CASSERGGLLAEAFF
TGTGCCAGCAGTGAACGCGGGGGTTTATTGGCTGAAGCTTTCTTT
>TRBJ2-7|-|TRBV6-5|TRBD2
CASSYSNSGGFYEQYF
TGTGCCAGCAGTTACTCGAACAGCGGGGGATTCTACGAGCAGTACTTC
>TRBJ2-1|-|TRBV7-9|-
CASSLGASKYNEQFF
TGTGCCAGCAGCCTTGGCGCTAGCAAGTACAATGAGCAGTTCTTC
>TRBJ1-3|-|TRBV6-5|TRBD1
CASRRDSNSGNTIYF
TGTGCCAGCAGGAGGGACAGTAACTCTGGAAACACCATATATTTT
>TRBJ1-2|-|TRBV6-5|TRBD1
CAHRSGTDYGYTF
TGTGCTCATCGATCCGGGACAGACTATGGCTACACCTTC
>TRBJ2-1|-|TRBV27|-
CASGQGSYNEQFF
TGTGCCAGCGGGCAGGGCTCCTACAATGAGCAGTTCTTC
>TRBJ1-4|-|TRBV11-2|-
CASSLDGAVYNEKLFF
TGTGCCAGCAGCTTAGATGGGGCAGTATATAATGAAAAACTGTTTTTT
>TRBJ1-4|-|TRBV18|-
CASSPQGATANEKLFF
TGTGCCAGCTCACCACAAGGGGCGACGGCTAATGAAAAACTGTTTTTT
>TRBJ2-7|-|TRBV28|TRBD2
CASSTPASGGPYEQYF
TGTGCCAGCAGTACCCCTGCGAGCGGGGGCCCCTACGAGCAGTACTTC
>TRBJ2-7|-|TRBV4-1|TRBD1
CASSRDRATYEQYF
TGCGCCAGCAGCCGGGACAGGGCAACCTACGAGCAGTACTTC
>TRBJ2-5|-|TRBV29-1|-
CSVVWRGGETQYF
TGCAGCGTTGTTTGGAGAGGGGGAGAGACCCAGTACTTC
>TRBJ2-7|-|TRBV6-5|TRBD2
CASRLTSGSSYEQYF
TGTGCCAGCAGACTTACTAGCGGAAGCTCCTACGAGCAGTACTTC
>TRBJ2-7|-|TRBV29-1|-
CSAIIRSYEQYF
TGCAGCGCAATTATCCGCTCCTACGAGCAGTACTTC
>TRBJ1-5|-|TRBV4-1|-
CASSQDGQTLGQPQHF
TGCGCCAGCAGCCAAGACGGACAAACACTCGGTCAGCCCCAGCATTTT
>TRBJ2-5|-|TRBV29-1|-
CSVNVGAVAETQYF
TGCAGCGTAAATGTGGGGGCTGTGGCGGAGACCCAGTACTTC
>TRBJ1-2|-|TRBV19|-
CASSARPINLGYTF
TGTGCCAGTAGTGCCCGCCCGATCAACTTGGGCTACACCTTC
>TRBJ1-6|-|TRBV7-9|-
CASLSDSNNSPLHF
TGTGCCAGCCTTTCGGACAGTAATAATTCACCCCTCCACTTT
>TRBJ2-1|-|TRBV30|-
CAWSAGLTYNEQFF
TGTGCCTGGAGTGCCGGACTAACCTACAATGAGCAGTTCTTC